The 27 T cell receptor beta chains in this list originate from one sample, sequenced in a study of vaccination and CD4 T cells after COVID-19. Sequencing of the DNA from cultured CD4+ T cells was carried out with the Oncomine TCR Beta short-read assay. Each CDR3 protein is one row after TCRdb ran MiXCR on the PCR reads. The sample lists tens of thousands of distinct CDR3 sequences; about three fifths were seen once. Sample treatment: approximately nine-day PBMC culture with coronavirus spike peptide pools or control peptides (ViraFEST assay). No antigen has been identified for these receptors. Input material: CD4+ T cells from blood, cultured in vitro. Every receptor here comes from a human donor who had recovered from COVID-19.

The chain carries TRBV6-2 or TRBV6-3 and TRBJ2-7; no clear D gene. V shed 0 bases and J shed 0 bases, with 0 bases lying between them. CDR3 length equals 12 residues. Germline CDR1 MNHEY, CDR2 SVGEGT. This chain's CDR3 is CASSYSSYEQYF. The CDR3 nucleotides read TGTGCCAGCAGTTACTCCTCCTACGAGCAGTACTTC.

This chain connects TRBV5-6 to TRBJ2-3; the D call may be TRBD1 or TRBD2 (5 bases each). CDR1 is SGHDT and CDR2 is YYEEEE in the germline V gene. This CDR3 has 17 amino acids. V lost 1 base and J 6 bases, leaving 21 bases between the germline ends. The CDR3 DNA sequence: TGTGCCAGCAGCTTGCTAGGGGTTGGGGGATTTCGGGATACGCAGTATTTT. This sequence encodes CASSLLGVGGFRDTQYF.

Sample share makes this clonotype medium-sized (0.01 to 0.1%). The CDR3 region is CASSPALNTGELFF. The CDR3 bases are TGTGCCAGCAGCCCTGCACTGAACACCGGGGAGCTGTTTTTT. The chain uses TRBV28 and TRBJ2-2; no clear D. The length of the CDR3 is 14 residues. Trimming shortened V by 6 bases and J by 1 base, and 9 bases separated the two germline ends. CDR1 and CDR2 from the germline V gene are MDHEN and SYDVKM.

The chain employs TRBV10-3 and TRBJ2-7; TRBD2 aligns across 11 bases. The germline gives CDR1 ENHRY, CDR2 SYGVKD. V shed 5 bases, J shed 3 bases, and the junction held 0 bases outside the gene matches. The CDR3 contains 13 residues. In nucleotides, the CDR3 is TGTGCCATCAGTACTAGCGGGAGCTACGAGCAGTACTTC. The encoded protein is CAISTSGSYEQYF.

This clonotype was recorded a few times. The gene calls are TRBV25-1 and TRBJ1-2; D remains unclear. V was pared by 4 bases and J by 4 bases, with 10 bases between. Germline-derived CDR1 and CDR2 are MGHDK and SYGVNS. The CDR3 length is 13 residues. CDR3: CASSAGTGYGYTF. CDR3 DNA sequence: TGTGCCAGCAGTGCGGGTACGGGCTATGGCTACACCTTC.

The V and J genes are TRBV2 and TRBJ1-2; 7 positions agree with TRBD1. The V and J ends lost 0 bases and 5 bases, in that order; junction bases with no gene match: 6. CDR1 and CDR2 from the germline V gene are SNHLY and FYNNEI. The CDR3 contains 15 residues. The chain's CDR3 is CASSEAEGAWYGYTF. CDR3 DNA: TGTGCCAGCAGTGAAGCGGAGGGGGCTTGGTATGGCTACACCTTC.

The V gene is TRBV20-1, the J gene TRBJ1-2; 7 nucleotides match TRBD1. This CDR3 has 12 residues. J was trimmed by 5 bases and V by 5 bases; bases with no gene match: 5. CDR1 DFQATT and CDR2 SNEGSKA come from the germline V gene (reference sequence). CDR3 sequence: CSAGGQRYGYTF. Written as DNA, the CDR3 is TGCAGTGCTGGGGGACAGAGGTATGGCTACACCTTC.

Only one count was recorded for this clonotype. This chain joins TRBV6-1 and TRBJ1-2; D remains ambiguous. The ends were cut back, 6 bases at V and 2 bases at J, with 10 bases in the middle. The CDR3 is made up of 13 amino acids. Germline V CDR1 and CDR2: MNHNS, SASEGT. The DNA for the CDR3 is TGTGCCAGCAGCGAAAGAGGGAACTATGGCTACACCTTC. Its translation is CASSERGNYGYTF.

The sample holds a few counts of this clonotype. V and J are TRBV7-6 and TRBJ1-1; D possibly corresponds to TRBD1 (6 bases). The length of the CDR3 is 13 residues. V was trimmed by 6 bases and J by 1 base, leaving 9 bases between them. From germline, CDR1 is SGHVS and CDR2 FNYEAQ. The DNA of the CDR3 is TGTGCCAGCAGTTTACAGGGGAACACTGAAGCTTTCTTT. The encoded protein is CASSLQGNTEAFF.

The rearrangement uses TRBV30 and TRBJ2-1; D is possibly TRBD1 (5 bases). Trimming removed 0 bases from V and 0 bases from J, with 9 bases in between. CDR1 and CDR2 (germline): GTSNPN, SVGIG (reference sequence). CDR3 length equals 15 residues. The CDR3 here is CAWSVPRGSYNEQFF. The CDR3, as DNA: TGTGCCTGGAGTGTACCAAGGGGCTCCTACAATGAGCAGTTCTTC.

J is TRBJ2-1 and V is TRBV7-3; 8 bases agree with TRBD1. With 1 base clipped from V and 8 bases from J, the junction kept 4 bases outside the gene matches. The CDR3 covers 14 residues. Germline V CDR1 and CDR2: SGHTA, FQGTGA. CDR3 DNA sequence: TGTGCCAGCAGCTTAAGGGCAGGGGGCGATGAGCAGTTCTTC. Protein: CASSLRAGGDEQFF.

This clonotype appeared once. One end of the junction is discordant with germline, which a read error may explain. The chain has TRBV5-4 and TRBJ2-1; the D gene could be TRBD1 or TRBD2 (7 bases each). Germline values: CDR1 SGHNT, CDR2 YYREEE (reference sequence). There are 12 residues in the CDR3. The CDR3 spells CASSKGRGQTIF. The CDR3 DNA follows: TGTGCCAGCAGCAAGGGGAGGGGACAGACGATCTTC.

The rearrangement links TRBV29-1 to TRBJ1-2, with a weak D call TRBD1 (5 bases). Germline V gene lookup returns CDR1 SQVTM and CDR2 ANQGSEA. The V end was cut by 3 bases, the J end by 4 bases, with 15 bases between. CDR3 size: 14 residues. The CDR3 is CSVDDQGDGYGYTF. Here the CDR3 DNA reads TGCAGCGTTGATGATCAGGGCGATGGCTATGGCTACACCTTC. Full variable domain (missing parts from reference TRBV29-1 and TRBJ1-2): SAVISQKPSRDICQRGTSLTIQCQVDSQVTMMFWYRQQPGQSLTLIATANQGSEATYESGFVIDKFPISRPNLTFSTLTVSNMSPEDSSIYLCSVDDQGDGYGYTFGSGTRLTVV.

This clonotype occurred once. The rearrangement uses TRBV5-1 and TRBJ1-2; 7 nucleotides align to TRBD1. The CDR3 has 14 amino acids. The V gene end was trimmed by 4 bases and the J gene end by 3 bases; junction bases not matched to a gene: 6. The germline V gene has CDR1 SGHRS and CDR2 YFSETQ. Here the CDR3 reads CASSRPGTDYGYTF. CDR3 coding DNA: TGCGCCAGCAGCCGCCCCGGGACAGACTATGGCTACACCTTC. The full variable domain, rest sourced from reference TRBV5-1 and TRBJ1-2, is KAGVTQTPRYLIKTRGQQVTLSCSPISGHRSVSWYQQTPGQGLQFLFEYFSETQRNKGNFPGRFSGRQFSNSRSEMNVSTLELGDSALYLCASSRPGTDYGYTFGSGTRLTVV.

This clonotype turned up a few times. J is TRBJ2-3 and V is TRBV6-5; possibly TRBD1 or TRBD2 for D (5 bases each). V was clipped by 0 bases and J by 1 base, with 8 bases between them. The V gene's germline CDR1 is MNHEY and CDR2 SVGAGI. This CDR3 contains 15 residues. This CDR3 is CASSYSGERTDTQYF. In DNA form, the CDR3 reads TGTGCCAGCAGTTACTCGGGGGAACGCACAGATACGCAGTATTTT.

This clonotype was counted once. The rearrangement joins TRBV5-4 to TRBJ2-7, with TRBD2 matching 10 bases. Germline V gene lookup returns CDR1 SGHNT and CDR2 YYREEE (reference sequence). V lost 4 bases, J lost 7 bases, and 11 bases stayed unmatched. The CDR3 is 15 residues long. CDR3 in DNA: TGTGCCAGCAGCCCTCAGCGGGAGGGCCTGAGGGAGCAGTACTTC. Translated: CASSPQREGLREQYF.

V gene TRBV7-2 combines with J gene TRBJ2-1; 14 bases align to TRBD2. Germline CDR1 and CDR2: SGHTA and FQGNSA. Unmatched junction bases numbered 4, after V lost 5 bases and J lost 7 bases. The CDR3 runs 15 residues. The CDR3 is CASSTTSGRVNEQFF. For the CDR3, the DNA is TGTGCCAGCAGCACGACTAGCGGGAGGGTAAATGAGCAGTTCTTC.

The chain recombines TRBV20-1 with TRBJ2-5; 10 bases are shared with TRBD2. With 0 bases clipped from V and 4 bases from J, the junction kept 5 bases outside the gene matches. Germline V gene sequence: CDR1 DFQATT, CDR2 SNEGSKA (reference sequence). The CDR3 has 15 amino acids. The CDR3 DNA reads TGCAGTGCTAGAGAAACTAGCGGGATTGGAGAGACCCAGTACTTC. Translation gives CSARETSGIGETQYF.

The J gene is TRBJ1-1, the V gene TRBV19; D unresolved. The V end lost 5 bases, the J end lost 1 base, and 8 bases lay between the germline ends. The CDR3 contains 13 residues. The germline CDR1 and CDR2 sequences are LNHDA and SQIVND (reference sequence). The CDR3 bases are TGTGCCAGTAGTTGGGCTGAGAACACTGAAGCTTTCTTT. This encodes CASSWAENTEAFF. Full variable domain (rest looked up from reference TRBV19 and TRBJ1-1): DGGITQSPKYLFRKEGQNVTLSCEQNLNHDAMYWYRQDPGQGLRLIYYSQIVNDFQKGDIAEGYSVSREKKESFPLTVTSAQKNPTAFYLCASSWAENTEAFFGQGTRLTVV.

This clonotype was seen only a few times. The chain recombines TRBV19 with TRBJ1-5, with D possibly being TRBD1 (6 bases). Germline CDR1 is LNHDA and CDR2 is SQIVND (reference sequence). This CDR3 has 16 residues. V lost 6 bases and J 1 base, leaving 16 bases between the germline ends. DNA for the CDR3: TGTGCCAGTAGCCCGGTTCAGGGGTTGAGCAATCAGCCCCAGCATTTT. This codes for CASSPVQGLSNQPQHF. Together with reference TRBV19 and TRBJ1-5, the CDR3 gives the full variable domain: DGGITQSPKYLFRKEGQNVTLSCEQNLNHDAMYWYRQDPGQGLRLIYYSQIVNDFQKGDIAEGYSVSREKKESFPLTVTSAQKNPTAFYLCASSPVQGLSNQPQHFGDGTRLSIL.

The rearrangement joins TRBV27 to TRBJ1-3, with D tentatively TRBD1 (5 bases). The germline gives CDR1 MNHEY, CDR2 SMNVEV (reference sequence). V lost 2 bases to trimming and J lost 2 bases, with 10 bases between them. The CDR3 is made up of 15 amino acids. The CDR3 coding sequence is TGTGCCAGCAGTTTAGTGGGGGACCCTGGAAACACCATATATTTT. This translates into CASSLVGDPGNTIYF.

The sample holds a few counts of this clonotype. The chain links TRBV7-9 to TRBJ2-1, with 13 bases lining up with TRBD2. The CDR3 loop spans 18 amino acids. J gave up 8 bases and V 3 bases, and 13 bases lay outside the gene matches. Germline V gene sequence: CDR1 SEHNR, CDR2 FQNEAQ (reference sequence). The CDR3: CASSFVTLLAGGPDEQFF. The CDR3 DNA sequence: TGTGCCAGCAGCTTTGTAACCTTACTAGCGGGAGGGCCGGATGAGCAGTTCTTC.

This sequence joins TRBV27 and TRBJ2-5; 9 nucleotides agree with TRBD2. The CDR3 runs 14 residues. Germline assignment: CDR1 MNHEY and CDR2 SMNVEV (reference sequence). Trimming removed 5 bases from V and 2 bases from J; junction bases left unmatched: 3. The CDR3 DNA reads TGTGCCAGCAGTAGACTAGCGGATCAAGAGACCCAGTACTTC. It translates to CASSRLADQETQYF.

This rearrangement joins TRBV6-1 to TRBJ2-2; TRBD2 might be the D (5 bases). CDR3 length equals 15 residues. Germline V gives CDR1 MNHNS, CDR2 SASEGT. V lost 6 bases, J lost 5 bases, and 16 bases lay in between. CDR3 nucleotides: TGTGCCAGCAGCCTCCCGGGAAAGGGTACCGGGGAGCTGTTTTTT. Its translation is CASSLPGKGTGELFF.

This chain connects TRBV6-1 to TRBJ1-5; unclear D gene. The CDR3 sequence is 15 residues long. V lost 5 bases and J lost 0, with 11 bases in between. In germline, CDR1 is MNHNS, CDR2 SASEGT. DNA for the CDR3: TGTGCCAGCAGTCCCTCTCGGGGTAGCAATCAGCCCCAGCATTTT. Translating gives CASSPSRGSNQPQHF.

The chain has TRBV7-2 and TRBJ1-1; no reliable D call. The V end was cut by 1 base, the J end by 5 bases, with 14 bases between. The germline gives CDR1 SGHTA, CDR2 FQGNSA. The CDR3 contains 15 residues. The CDR3 is CASSLVRAGETEAFF. The CDR3 DNA is TGTGCCAGCAGCTTAGTAAGGGCAGGAGAGACTGAAGCTTTCTTT.

This sequence joins TRBV2 and TRBJ1-5; 10 bases are shared with TRBD1. J gave up 2 bases and V 3 bases, and 4 bases lay outside the gene matches. The CDR3 is 16 residues long. Germline CDR1 reads SNHLY; CDR2 reads FYNNEI. In DNA form, the CDR3 reads TGTGCCAGCAGTGACCGACAGGGGGCACGCAATCAGCCCCAGCATTTT. It yields the protein CASSDRQGARNQPQHF.